The 19 T cell receptor beta chains below come from one sample, sequenced in a study of cytomegalovirus exposure and HLA in healthy donors. It was with 60 Vbeta and 13 Jbeta primers that the PCR ran. Method: immunoSEQ multiplex PCR; TCRdb's copy keeps in-frame clones and lacks some. The sample shows roughly 77,000 clones, around two thirds of them seen only once. The specimen sequenced was PBMCs. The receptors stem from a woman between 45 and 60 years old in good health and CMV-seropositive.

The chain carries TRBV6-1 and TRBJ1-5; 8 nucleotides align to TRBD1. CDR3 length: 15 residues. With 4 bases clipped from V and 0 bases from J, the junction kept 2 bases outside the gene matches. From germline, CDR1 is MNHNS and CDR2 SASEGT. In nucleotides, the CDR3 is TGTGCCAGCAGTGGACAGGGGTTTAGCAATCAGCCCCAGCATTTT. Translating gives CASSGQGFSNQPQHF.

V gene TRBV2 combines with J gene TRBJ1-2; D unresolved. The germline V gene has CDR1 SNHLY and CDR2 FYNNEI. Trimming took 7 bases from V and 4 from J, leaving 7 bases between them. The CDR3 is made up of 11 amino acids. The CDR3 DNA follows: TGTGCCAGCATGGGAGCCTATGGCTACACCTTC. It yields the protein CASMGAYGYTF.

This sequence joins TRBV10-3 and TRBJ1-2; no definite D call. CDR3 length equals 15 residues. V was pared by 0 bases and J by 4 bases, with 12 bases between. Germline CDR1 and CDR2: ENHRY and SYGVKD. The CDR3 DNA reads as TGTGCCATCAGTGAGTCTGCGCCGAGGGCCTATGGCTACACCTTC. Translation: CAISESAPRAYGYTF.

V usage is TRBV20-1 and J usage is TRBJ2-1; no reliable D call. The CDR3 runs 10 residues. The germline V gene encodes CDR1 DFQATT and CDR2 SNEGSKA (reference sequence). Trimming left V 6 bases short and J 8 bases short, with 8 bases between. CDR3 nucleotide sequence: TGCAGTGCGAGAACAGATGAGCAGTTCTTC. Its translation is CSARTDEQFF.

The V gene is TRBV14, the J gene TRBJ2-3; a possible D gene is TRBD2 (6 bases). The CDR3 extends over 17 amino acids. From germline, CDR1 is SGHDN and CDR2 FVKESK. Trimming cost V 5 bases and J 3 bases, with 21 bases left between them. The chain's CDR3 is CASSGLNGPGGTDTQYF. Written as DNA, the CDR3 is TGTGCCAGCAGCGGCCTAAACGGGCCTGGGGGGACAGATACGCAGTATTTT.

This clone appeared a few times. This sequence joins TRBV20-1 and TRBJ2-3, with D tentatively TRBD1 (7 bases). Trimming shortened V by 7 bases and J by 6 bases, and 11 bases separated the two germline ends. From germline, CDR1 is DFQATT and CDR2 SNEGSKA (reference sequence). The CDR3 extends over 11 amino acids. The CDR3 sequence: CSEGAGDTQYF. The CDR3 DNA is TGCAGTGAGGGGGCGGGGGATACGCAGTATTTT.

The chain carries TRBV19 and TRBJ1-5; TRBD1 is a possible D gene (6 bases). The V gene's germline CDR1 is LNHDA and CDR2 SQIVND (reference sequence). This CDR3 contains 14 residues. V was clipped by 5 bases and J by 1 base, with 9 bases between them. CDR3 sequence: CASSRTDSNQPQHF. Written as DNA, the CDR3 is TGTGCCAGTAGTCGGACAGACAGCAATCAGCCCCAGCATTTT.

The V and J genes are TRBV5-1 and TRBJ2-7; D possibly corresponds to TRBD1 (6 bases). The germline V and J ends were trimmed by 0 bases and 0 bases, with 10 bases remaining between them. This CDR3 has 15 amino acids. CDR1 and CDR2 (germline): SGHRS, YFSETQ. As DNA, the CDR3 is TGCGCCAGCAGCTTGGAAGGGGGAAGCTCCTACGAGCAGTACTTC. It is translated as CASSLEGGSSYEQYF. Filled out from reference TRBV5-1 and TRBJ2-7, the complete variable domain reads KAGVTQTPRYLIKTRGQQVTLSCSPISGHRSVSWYQQTPGQGLQFLFEYFSETQRNKGNFPGRFSGRQFSNSRSEMNVSTLELGDSALYLCASSLEGGSSYEQYFGPGTRLTVT.

This chain joins TRBV5-4 and TRBJ2-5; the match to TRBD1 covers 7 bases. V lost 2 bases to trimming and J lost 9 bases; unmatched junction nucleotides: 13. Germline assignment: CDR1 SGHNT and CDR2 YYREEE (reference sequence). The CDR3 loop spans 15 amino acids. CDR3 coding DNA: TGTGCCAGCAGCTTTGAGGGGGCTCGCTTATCGGCCCAGTACTTC. Encoded protein: CASSFEGARLSAQYF.

This clone was seen only a few times. V and J are TRBV7-3 and TRBJ2-1; 13 bases fit TRBD2. The V and J ends lost 5 bases and 15 bases, in that order; junction bases with no gene match: 10. CDR1 is SGHTA and CDR2 is FQGTGA in the germline V gene. The CDR3 runs 14 residues. CDR3: CASSPRTSGGPPFF. CDR3 sequence (DNA): TGTGCCAGCAGCCCCCGGACTAGCGGGGGCCCACCGTTCTTC.

As for this clone: At one end the junction does not follow the germline gene, possibly because of a read error. The sample contains more than one DNA sequence encoding this CDR3. The rearrangement uses TRBV7-7 and TRBJ2-1; weak D call: TRBD1 (6 bases). The CDR3 length is 15 residues. Germline CDR1 reads SSHAT; CDR2 reads FNYEAQ (reference sequence). DNA for the CDR3: TGTGCTAGCAGCCAGGCGGACAGCGACGTTAATGAGCAGTTCTTC. This gives the protein CASSQADSDVNEQFF. Based on the CDR3 plus reference TRBV7-7 and TRBJ2-1, the full variable domain is GAGVSQSPRYKVTKRGQDVTLRCDPISSHATLYWYQQALGQGPEFLTYFNYEAQPDKSGLPSDRFSAERPEGSISTLTIQRTEQRDSAMYRCASSQADSDVNEQFFGPGTRLTVL.

The chain carries TRBV19 and TRBJ2-3; TRBD2 aligns across 11 bases. The length of the CDR3 is 15 residues. Germline CDR1 and CDR2: LNHDA and SQIVND (reference sequence). Losses at the gene ends were 4 bases for V and 5 bases for J; bases not matched to a gene: 5. The CDR3 nucleotides read TGTGCCAGTAGTACTAGCGGGGGGCTGGAAGATACGCAGTATTTT. Translating gives CASSTSGGLEDTQYF.

The chain has TRBV4-2 and TRBJ1-5; D remains unclear. Germline V gene sequence: CDR1 LGHNA, CDR2 YNFKEQ. The CDR3 is 16 residues long. V was shortened by 0 bases and J by 1 base, with 10 bases between the two germline ends. In DNA, the CDR3 is TGTGCCAGCAGCCAAGAATTCCCGGTGAGCAATCAGCCCCAGCATTTT. Its translation is CASSQEFPVSNQPQHF.

This clone showed up just a few times. This sequence joins TRBV5-4 and TRBJ1-4; 7 nucleotides line up with TRBD1. This CDR3 region has 17 residues. Germline values: CDR1 SGHNT, CDR2 YYREEE (reference sequence). V gave up 4 bases and J gave up 2 bases; unmatched junction bases: 11. CDR3: CASSRGTAGGTNEKLFF. As DNA, the CDR3 is TGTGCCAGCAGCCGCGGGACAGCGGGGGGTACTAATGAAAAACTGTTTTTT.

This chain connects TRBV6-5 to TRBJ2-5; TRBD1 agrees at 7 bases. Trimming cost V 3 bases and J 5 bases; bases outside gene matches: 6. The length of the CDR3 is 14 residues. CDR1 MNHEY and CDR2 SVGAGI come from the germline V gene. The CDR3 region is CASSYNRGHETQYF. The CDR3 bases are TGTGCCAGCAGTTATAACAGGGGACACGAGACCCAGTACTTC.

The rearrangement uses TRBV28 and TRBJ2-1; D is uncertain. There are 17 residues in the CDR3. CDR1 and CDR2 from the germline V gene are MDHEN and SYDVKM. V gave up 1 base and J gave up 1 base, with 14 bases separating them. CDR3 loop: CASSLSLTSVSYNEQFF. Written as DNA, the CDR3 is TGTGCCAGCAGTTTATCCCTAACTTCGGTATCCTACAATGAGCAGTTCTTC.

This rearrangement joins TRBV14 to TRBJ1-2; no clear D gene. From germline, CDR1 is SGHDN and CDR2 FVKESK. The CDR3 contains 13 residues. Trimming pared 2 bases from V and 3 bases from J, leaving 7 bases between. The CDR3, as DNA: TGTGCCAGCAGCCAACGACACCACTATGGCTACACCTTC. Residues: CASSQRHHYGYTF.

This chain links TRBV5-1 with TRBJ2-5; D possibly corresponds to TRBD1 (5 bases). The CDR3 runs 14 residues. Trimming took off 3 bases at V and 2 bases at J, with 11 bases between the two ends. Germline V gene sequence: CDR1 SGHRS, CDR2 YFSETQ. This CDR3 is CASSSTPGQETQYF. In DNA form, the CDR3 reads TGCGCCAGCAGCTCCACTCCAGGGCAAGAGACCCAGTACTTC.

The chain uses TRBV5-1 and TRBJ2-5; TRBD1 matches 9 bases. There are 16 residues in the CDR3. Germline values: CDR1 SGHRS, CDR2 YFSETQ. V shed 4 bases and J 5 bases; nucleotides not matched to a gene: 12. This chain's CDR3 is CASSRAPGQGRETQYF. In nucleotides, the CDR3 is TGCGCCAGCAGCAGGGCGCCGGGACAGGGACGGGAGACCCAGTACTTC.